This T cell receptor (beta chain) came from a study of T cells in Graves' hyperthyroidism and ophthalmopathy. Findings and limits, study-wide: A 13 V-J model separated ophthalmopathy from stable hyperthyroidism. Most thyroid clonotypes that were expanded above 0.001 also turned up in blood.

This clonotype turned up a few times. The antigen remains unidentified. PBMCs stemmed from under 11 ml fresh peripheral blood. Germline loops: CDR1 GTSNPN, CDR2 SVGIG (reference sequence). The V and J ends lost 2 bases and 3 bases respectively, with 17 bases between them. CDR3 length: 15 residues. RNA transcripts gave rise to amplified TCR beta CDR3 regions. RT-PCR in the first round (using the HTBI primer set) targeted the TCR CDR3. Each CDR3 protein is one row after TCRdb ran MiXCR on the multiplex PCR reads. The table includes some 510,000 distinct CDR3 sequences, 20% to 25% detected once. This chain uses TRBV30 with TRBJ2-7, with D tentatively TRBD2 (6 bases). The TCR originated in a man aged 18 to 29 with Graves' hyperthyroidism. The sample comprised blood. CDR3 loop: CAWSSSTRGGYEQYF. In nucleotides, the CDR3 is TGTGCCTGGAGTTCCTCGACCCGGGGAGGCTACGAGCAGTACTTC.